Listed here are 16 T cell receptor beta chains from one sample, sequenced in a study of cytomegalovirus exposure and HLA in healthy donors. 60 Vbeta and 13 Jbeta primers were used in PCR. Method: immunoSEQ multiplex PCR; TCRdb's copy keeps in-frame clones and lacks some. The sample carries 160,000 or so clones, under 80% recorded once. Sequenced sample: PBMCs. These receptors all come from a man in his forties or fifties in good health and CMV-seronegative.

V is TRBV5-1 and J is TRBJ2-5; 9 bases match TRBD2. With 4 bases clipped from V and 4 bases from J, the junction kept 14 bases outside the gene matches. CDR3 length: 17 residues. CDR1 is SGHRS, CDR2 YFSETQ, per germline. This chain's CDR3 is CASSPDPRGGAGETQYF. As DNA, the CDR3 is TGCGCCAGCAGCCCCGATCCCCGCGGGGGGGCCGGAGAGACCCAGTACTTC.

The rearrangement links TRBV9 to TRBJ2-5; D perhaps matches TRBD2 (5 bases). V was cut by 0 bases and J by 1 base, with 7 bases left in between. Germline V lookup: CDR1 SGDLS, CDR2 YYNGEE. This CDR3 comprises 14 residues. CDR3 loop: CASSVESGQETQYF. CDR3 nucleotide sequence: TGTGCCAGCAGCGTAGAGAGCGGCCAAGAGACCCAGTACTTC.

This chain uses TRBV2 with TRBJ1-4; 8 bases are shared with TRBD1. This CDR3 region has 15 residues. After removal of 8 bases from V and 8 bases from J, the junction contained 13 bases not matched to a gene. CDR1 SNHLY and CDR2 FYNNEI come from the germline V gene. The CDR3 is CASSSVRGQGEKLFF. The CDR3 nucleotides read TGTGCCAGCTCATCCGTCAGGGGGCAAGGGGAAAAACTGTTTTTT. The whole variable domain, filled in from reference TRBV2 and TRBJ1-4, reads EPEVTQTPSHQVTQMGQEVILRCVPISNHLYFYWYRQILGQKVEFLVSFYNNEISEKSEIFDDQFSVERPDGSNFTLKIRSTKLEDSAMYFCASSSVRGQGEKLFFGSGTQLSVL.

The gene calls are TRBV29-1 and TRBJ2-5, with D tentatively TRBD1 (6 bases). Germline V gene lookup returns CDR1 SQVTM and CDR2 ANQGSEA. The CDR3 consists of 15 residues. Deletions cut 6 bases from V and 5 bases from J, with 22 bases between. CDR3 sequence: CSVVIGTNSDETQYF. The CDR3 DNA is TGCAGCGTCGTAATCGGGACAAACTCGGATGAGACCCAGTACTTC. Variable domain in full (rest from reference TRBV29-1 and TRBJ2-5): SAVISQKPSRDICQRGTSLTIQCQVDSQVTMMFWYRQQPGQSLTLIATANQGSEATYESGFVIDKFPISRPNLTFSTLTVSNMSPEDSSIYLCSVVIGTNSDETQYFGPGTRLLVL.

This chain uses TRBV9 with TRBJ1-4; no definite D call. Germline CDR1 reads SGDLS; CDR2 reads YYNGEE. Trimming removed 0 bases from V and 4 bases from J, with 13 bases in between. The CDR3 extends over 16 amino acids. The CDR3 DNA reads as TGTGCCAGCAGCGTAGGGTTTAACCTAATTAATGAAAAACTGTTTTTT. The encoded protein is CASSVGFNLINEKLFF.

This clone has only a few counts. The rearrangement links TRBV4-2 to TRBJ2-3; D uncertain. Germline CDR1 is LGHNA and CDR2 is YNFKEQ. The CDR3 is made up of 16 amino acids. V shed 5 bases and J shed 0 bases, with 15 bases lying between them. The CDR3 region has the DNA TGTGCCAGCAGCTTGTTGAGGAGCACTAGCACAGATACGCAGTATTTT. Protein: CASSLLRSTSTDTQYF.

The chain joins TRBV27 to TRBJ1-1; TRBD1 matches at 7 bases. Germline V gene lookup returns CDR1 MNHEY and CDR2 SMNVEV (reference sequence). This CDR3 spans 15 amino acids. V gave up 5 bases and J gave up 6 bases; unmatched junction bases: 12. CDR3 region: CASSVFPGGDPEAFF. The CDR3, as DNA: TGTGCCAGCAGTGTCTTTCCAGGGGGTGACCCTGAAGCTTTCTTT.

The chain uses TRBV19 and TRBJ2-1, with 10 bases matching TRBD2. The CDR3 loop spans 14 amino acids. The V gene's germline CDR1 is LNHDA and CDR2 SQIVND (reference sequence). The trim removed 10 bases at V and 4 bases at J, leaving 7 bases unmatched. CDR3 residues: CATTSGEVYNEQFF. The CDR3 bases are TGTGCCACTACTAGCGGGGAGGTATACAATGAGCAGTTCTTC.

This chain joins TRBV9 and TRBJ2-3; 8 bases are shared with TRBD2. Germline V gene lookup returns CDR1 SGDLS and CDR2 YYNGEE. The junction had 3 bases not matched to a gene; V was cut back by 4 bases and J by 2 bases. The CDR3 runs 14 residues. The CDR3 sequence: CASSYSGVTDTQYF. For the CDR3, the DNA is TGTGCCAGCAGCTATAGCGGGGTCACAGATACGCAGTATTTT.

J is TRBJ2-2 and V is TRBV9; 8 nucleotides align to TRBD1. J gave up 0 bases and V 6 bases, and 4 bases lay outside the gene matches. The CDR3 has 15 residues. Germline CDR1 SGDLS, CDR2 YYNGEE. The CDR3 bases are TGTGCCAGCACCCGGGACAGGTCGAACACCGGGGAGCTGTTTTTT. Translating it yields CASTRDRSNTGELFF.

The chain links TRBV7-9 to TRBJ1-2; D gene uncertain. Trimming took off 2 bases at V and 4 bases at J, with 14 bases between the two ends. In germline, CDR1 is SEHNR, CDR2 FQNEAQ (reference sequence). The CDR3 runs 15 residues. CDR3 coding DNA: TGTGCCAGCAGCTTATTAGTCCTCACAGTCTATGGCTACACCTTC. Amino acid sequence: CASSLLVLTVYGYTF.

V usage is TRBV10-3 and J usage is TRBJ2-1; TRBD1 is a possible D gene (5 bases). V was cut by 0 bases and J by 6 bases, with 15 bases left in between. Germline CDR1 ENHRY, CDR2 SYGVKD. The CDR3 loop spans 16 amino acids. The CDR3 sequence is CAISESAAGNSNEQFF. The CDR3 region has the DNA TGTGCCATCAGTGAGTCGGCGGCAGGGAACTCCAATGAGCAGTTCTTC.

This clone was counted once. The genes are TRBV29-1 and TRBJ1-2; the match to TRBD1 covers 7 bases. CDR1 and CDR2 from the germline V gene are SQVTM and ANQGSEA. This CDR3 is built from 13 residues. The V gene end was trimmed by 8 bases and the J gene end by 4 bases; junction bases not matched to a gene: 10. CDR3 protein: CSCGGGESYGYTF. The CDR3 DNA reads TGCAGCTGTGGAGGGGGCGAGAGCTATGGCTACACCTTC. The complete variable domain, with remaining parts taken from reference TRBV29-1 and TRBJ1-2, reads SAVISQKPSRDICQRGTSLTIQCQVDSQVTMMFWYRQQPGQSLTLIATANQGSEATYESGFVIDKFPISRPNLTFSTLTVSNMSPEDSSIYLCSCGGGESYGYTFGSGTRLTVV.

This chain connects TRBV5-4 to TRBJ2-7; 12 nucleotides match TRBD2. CDR3 length: 16 residues. V gave up 2 bases and J gave up 1 base; unmatched junction bases: 4. Per germline, CDR1 SGHNT and CDR2 YYREEE (reference sequence). The CDR3 sequence is CASSLHLAGGSYEQYF. The CDR3 coding sequence is TGTGCCAGCAGCTTACACCTAGCGGGGGGGTCCTACGAGCAGTACTTC.

This sequence joins TRBV11-2 and TRBJ2-1; D might be TRBD1 (6 bases). The germline V gene has CDR1 SGHAT and CDR2 FQNNGV. V was shortened by 5 bases and J by 10 bases, with 15 bases between the two germline ends. This CDR3 region has 13 residues. CDR3 coding DNA: TGTGCCAGCAGCACCAGACAGGTCAGGGAGCAGTTCTTC. Translation gives CASSTRQVREQFF.

CDR3 nucleotides: TGTGCCACCAGCAGAGAGGAGGAGGCGGATACGCAGTATTTT. Protein: CATSREEEADTQYF. The chain couples TRBV15 to TRBJ2-3, with a tentative D call TRBD2 (5 bases). Germline values: CDR1 LNHNV, CDR2 YYDKDF (reference sequence). This CDR3 comprises 14 residues. Deletions cut 0 bases from V and 6 bases from J, with 10 bases between.